This T cell receptor beta chain was sequenced in a study of T cells in Graves' hyperthyroidism and ophthalmopathy. As for the study in general: The authors collected peripheral blood at initial diagnosis, before any treatment.

Overall study results and limits: In the analysis, a 13 V-J model separated ophthalmopathy from stable hyperthyroidism.

The length of the CDR3 is 12 residues. Germline CDR1 reads SGHVS; CDR2 reads FQNEAQ. V gave up 4 bases and J gave up 9 bases, with 13 bases separating them. PBMCs stemmed from around 9.3 ml fresh peripheral blood. From RNA transcripts, TCR beta CDR3 regions were amplified. Initially, a first-round RT-PCR of the TCR CDR3 employed the HTBI primer set. One entry per CDR3 protein results from TCRdb running MiXCR on the multiplex PCR reads. The sample lists around 340,000 distinct CDR3 sequences; around 20% were seen once. Concerning this clonotype itself: The antigen remains unidentified.

The sequencing input was blood. The chain combines TRBV7-8 with TRBJ2-7; D gene ambiguous. This sequence was found in a woman aged 50 to 60 with Graves' hyperthyroidism. CDR3 amino acids: CASSSGSRRQYF. The CDR3 DNA sequence: TGTGCCAGCAGCTCCGGGTCCCGACGGCAGTACTTC.